The T cell receptor (beta chain) under discussion was sequenced for a study of blood T cell repertoires in COVID-19. About the research overall: Samples of COVID-19 (acute and convalescent) were obtained from the United States, Italy and Spain.

With V trimmed by 3 bases and J by 4 bases, 8 bases remained unmatched. The CDR3 is 15 residues long. The germline V gene has CDR1 SGHNT and CDR2 YYREEE (reference sequence). Patients in Seattle were enrolled during active infection, then followed longitudinally. In its sample, this clone was seen once. Original handling: Researchers report that nucleated cell counts were estimated from reference gene primer amplification. Assay: immunoSEQ multiplex PCR; the TCRdb copy retains only in-frame clones and omits some. Clonal size and the V and J genes are those of that table, whereas D and trimming came from the DNA. The sample holds fewer than 300,000 clones, roughly nine tenths seen once.

This sequence joins TRBV5-4 and TRBJ1-2; 8 nucleotides align to TRBD1. The origin of this receptor is a young woman with COVID-19, enrolled during active disease. The specimen sequenced was peripheral blood. The chain's CDR3 is CASSWRGQAFYGYTF. For the CDR3, the DNA is TGTGCCAGCAGCTGGAGGGGACAGGCGTTCTATGGCTACACCTTC.